This section outlines one T cell receptor (beta chain) sequence together with its context. These data originate in a study of blood T cell repertoires in COVID-19. Turning to the study itself: T cells, B-cell-depleted T cells, or PBMCs provided the cDNA or gDNA that served as material.

Trimming took off 4 bases at V and 1 base at J, with 17 bases between the two ends. The CDR3 sequence is 16 residues long. Germline V gene data show CDR1 as MGHRA and CDR2 as YSYEKL. Everyone who took part was roughly 18 to 89 years old, and they came from about 23 US areas. Participants were placed into cohorts based on the clinical history they reported. In the 2 weeks before study entry, exposed participants met a COVID-19 case, which was PCR-confirmed or clinician-diagnosed. Sequencing used immunoSEQ multiplex PCR; TCRdb keeps in-frame clones, though not all of them. The sample consists of about 300,000 clones, around nine tenths of them appearing once.

The sequenced material came from PBMCs or T cells enriched from blood (not recorded which). This chain links TRBV4-1 with TRBJ2-7; maybe TRBD2 (7 bases). The origin of this receptor is a woman in her 50s who had been exposed to COVID-19. The CDR3 reads CASSPQGRASSYEQYF. In nucleotides, the CDR3 is TGCGCCAGCAGCCCTCAGGGGAGGGCCTCTTCCTACGAGCAGTACTTC.